The sample holds many counts of the clone carrying this T cell receptor beta chain. Its specificity is unknown. RNA was extracted from bulk tissue without any cell sorting. Three rounds of nested PCR, following a modified ARM-PCR protocol, produced the TCRbeta library. A single record per CDR3 protein comes from TCRdb applying MiXCR to the multiplex PCR reads. Counted here are 95,000 to 150,000 distinct CDR3 sequences, roughly 64% occurring once; the ten biggest clones make up 9.5% to 15%. This entry belongs to a study of tumor and adjacent non-tumor tissue in lung cancer. General study findings and limits: Top 100 clones took a larger repertoire share in normal lung.

The V and J ends lost 1 base and 1 base, in that order; junction bases with no gene match: 2. The germline CDR1 and CDR2 sequences are SGHVS and FQNEAQ. CDR3 length: 15 residues. Sequencing input: lung tumor tissue. The genes are TRBV7-8 and TRBJ2-3; 7 bases line up with TRBD2. The TCR was taken from a man younger than 40 with non-small cell lung cancer. The CDR3 reads CASSLDTSGTDTQYF. The CDR3 nucleotides are TGTGCCAGCAGCTTAGATACTAGCGGCACAGATACGCAGTATTTT. Looking up the rest from reference TRBV7-8 and TRBJ2-3 gives the full variable domain: GAGVSQSPRYKVAKRGQDVALRCDPISGHVSLFWYQQALGQGPEFLTYFQNEAQLDKSGLPSDRFFAERPEGSVSTLKIQRTQQEDSAVYLCASSLDTSGTDTQYFGPGTRLTVL.